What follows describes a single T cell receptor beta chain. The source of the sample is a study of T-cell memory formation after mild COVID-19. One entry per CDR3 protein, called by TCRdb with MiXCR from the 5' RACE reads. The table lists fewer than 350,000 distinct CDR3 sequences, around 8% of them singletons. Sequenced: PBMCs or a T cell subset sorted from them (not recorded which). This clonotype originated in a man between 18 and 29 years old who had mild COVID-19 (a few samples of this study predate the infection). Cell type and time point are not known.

This CDR3 reads CSGRVQNTGELFF. DNA of the CDR3: TGCAGTGGTAGGGTACAGAACACCGGGGAGCTGTTTTTT. The rearrangement uses TRBV20-1 and TRBJ2-2; D remains unclear. V shed 7 bases and J shed 1 base, with 10 bases lying between them. This CDR3 is 13 amino acids long. Germline assignment: CDR1 DFQATT and CDR2 SNEGSKA (reference sequence).